A selection of T cell receptor beta chains follows, all from one sample in a study of T cells after posttransplantation cyclophosphamide. Assay: immunoSEQ multiplex PCR; the TCRdb copy retains only in-frame clones and omits some. The table shows tens of thousands of clones, with around 84% occurring only once. The specimen sequenced was PBMCs. Receptor source: a man aged 25-45 years with a blood cancer, CMV-positive, and with a related stem cell donor. Each CDR3 is given with its conserved first and last residue. The order of the fields is D gene, J gene, clone size, V gene, CDR3 protein, CDR3 DNA. The D gene is left open where the match is weak. The size of a clone is reported for some rows only, either as once, few or many, or as a class for expanded clones.

d_call: -; j_call: TRBJ2-5; clone_size: -; v_call: TRBV12-1; cdr3_aa: CASSFGLADQETQYF; cdr3_nt: TGTGCCAGCAGCTTTGGGTTGGCGGACCAAGAGACCCAGTACTTC
d_call: -; j_call: TRBJ2-7; clone_size: -; v_call: TRBV12-5; cdr3_aa: CASGLLQIGGSSYEQYF; cdr3_nt: TGTGCTAGTGGTTTGTTACAAATAGGGGGAAGCTCCTACGAGCAGTACTTC
d_call: -; j_call: TRBJ1-2; clone_size: once; v_call: TRBV14; cdr3_aa: CASSQEFRGHGYTF; cdr3_nt: TGTGCCAGCAGCCAAGAATTTAGAGGTCATGGCTACACCTTC
d_call: TRBD1; j_call: TRBJ1-5; clone_size: -; v_call: TRBV30; cdr3_aa: CAWSVRSQGARHF; cdr3_nt: TGTGCCTGGAGTGTACGGTCGCAGGGGGCGAGACATTTT
d_call: -; j_call: TRBJ2-3; clone_size: -; v_call: TRBV5-5; cdr3_aa: CASSLQGTDTQYF; cdr3_nt: TGTGCCAGCAGCTTGCAGGGAACAGATACGCAGTATTTT
d_call: TRBD1; j_call: TRBJ1-5; clone_size: few; v_call: TRBV30; cdr3_aa: CAWGTGQGAQPQHF; cdr3_nt: TGTGCCTGGGGGACAGGACAGGGGGCTCAGCCCCAGCATTTT
d_call: TRBD2; j_call: TRBJ2-1; clone_size: -; v_call: TRBV7-3; cdr3_aa: CASSLAGLAGYNEQFF; cdr3_nt: TGTGCCAGCAGCTTAGCCGGACTAGCGGGCTACAATGAGCAGTTCTTC
d_call: TRBD2; j_call: TRBJ2-7; clone_size: -; v_call: TRBV4-2; cdr3_aa: CASSQDRLLAGTYEQYF; cdr3_nt: TGTGCCAGCAGCCAAGATAGGCTACTAGCGGGGACCTACGAGCAGTACTTC
d_call: -; j_call: TRBJ2-5; clone_size: -; v_call: TRBV29-1; cdr3_aa: CSVVRGEVQETQYF; cdr3_nt: TGCAGCGTTGTGCGGGGCGAAGTCCAAGAGACCCAGTACTTC
d_call: TRBD2; j_call: TRBJ2-4; clone_size: -; v_call: TRBV7-8; cdr3_aa: CASSLAASGSLGGTKNIQYF; cdr3_nt: TGTGCCAGCAGCTTAGCGGCTAGCGGGAGCCTGGGGGGGACCAAAAACATTCAGTACTTC
d_call: -; j_call: TRBJ2-4; clone_size: few; v_call: TRBV14; cdr3_aa: CASSQDGGAKNIQYF; cdr3_nt: TGTGCCAGCAGCCAAGATGGGGGCGCCAAAAACATTCAGTACTTC
d_call: -; j_call: TRBJ1-5; clone_size: -; v_call: TRBV7-6; cdr3_aa: CASSLVPGDSNQPQHF; cdr3_nt: TGTGCCAGCAGCTTAGTACCAGGGGATAGCAATCAGCCCCAGCATTTT
d_call: TRBD2; j_call: TRBJ2-1; clone_size: -; v_call: TRBV6-5; cdr3_aa: CASSPSGQGNEQFF; cdr3_nt: TGTGCCAGCAGCCCTAGCGGCCAAGGAAATGAGCAGTTCTTC
d_call: -; j_call: TRBJ1-2; clone_size: -; v_call: TRBV5-1; cdr3_aa: CASSLRQGLGYGYTF; cdr3_nt: TGCGCCAGCAGCTTGAGGCAGGGCCTGGGGTATGGCTACACCTTC
d_call: TRBD1; j_call: TRBJ1-5; clone_size: -; v_call: TRBV7-3; cdr3_aa: CASSFPTGHNQPQHF; cdr3_nt: TGTGCCAGCAGCTTCCCGACAGGGCACAATCAGCCCCAGCATTTT
d_call: -; j_call: TRBJ1-4; clone_size: few; v_call: TRBV30; cdr3_aa: CAQKIGANEKLFF; cdr3_nt: TGTGCCCAAAAAATAGGGGCTAATGAAAAACTGTTTTTT
d_call: -; j_call: TRBJ2-2; clone_size: -; v_call: TRBV7-3; cdr3_aa: CASSLRGGNTGELFF; cdr3_nt: TGTGCCAGCAGCTTACGGGGAGGAAACACCGGGGAGCTGTTTTTT
d_call: -; j_call: TRBJ2-5; clone_size: -; v_call: TRBV27; cdr3_aa: CASSPPGRVGQETQYF; cdr3_nt: TGCGCCAGCAGTCCTCCGGGAAGGGTTGGACAAGAGACCCAGTACTTC
d_call: -; j_call: TRBJ1-1; clone_size: -; v_call: TRBV2; cdr3_aa: CASSVGGRATEAFF; cdr3_nt: TGTGCCAGCAGTGTGGGGGGGCGCGCCACTGAAGCTTTCTTT
d_call: TRBD2; j_call: TRBJ2-7; clone_size: -; v_call: TRBV14; cdr3_aa: CASSPPSGSSYEQYF; cdr3_nt: TGTGCCAGCAGCCCCCCCAGCGGGAGCTCCTACGAGCAGTACTTC
d_call: -; j_call: TRBJ2-1; clone_size: -; v_call: TRBV28; cdr3_aa: CASSFPTSSYNEQFF; cdr3_nt: TGTGCCAGCAGTTTCCCGACTAGCTCCTACAATGAGCAGTTCTTC
d_call: -; j_call: TRBJ2-7; clone_size: -; v_call: TRBV6-5; cdr3_aa: CASSDPLGISYEQYF; cdr3_nt: TGTGCCAGCAGCGACCCTCTAGGAATCTCCTACGAGCAGTACTTC
d_call: -; j_call: TRBJ1-1; clone_size: -; v_call: TRBV18; cdr3_aa: CASSTTANTEAFF; cdr3_nt: TGTGCCAGCTCCACGACAGCGAACACTGAAGCTTTCTTT
d_call: -; j_call: TRBJ1-1; clone_size: -; v_call: TRBV5-5; cdr3_aa: CASSLDSLRPNTEAFF; cdr3_nt: TGTGCCAGCAGCCTTGATTCCCTGCGGCCGAACACTGAAGCTTTCTTT
d_call: TRBD2; j_call: TRBJ2-7; clone_size: -; v_call: TRBV4-1; cdr3_aa: CASSQAPSGPYEQYF; cdr3_nt: TGCGCCAGCAGCCAAGCACCTAGCGGACCCTACGAGCAGTACTTC
d_call: -; j_call: TRBJ2-5; clone_size: -; v_call: TRBV5-1; cdr3_aa: CASSLGGQKETQYF; cdr3_nt: TGCGCCAGCAGCTTGGGCGGGCAGAAGGAGACCCAGTACTTC
d_call: TRBD2; j_call: TRBJ2-7; clone_size: -; v_call: TRBV11-2; cdr3_aa: CASSLRLAGYYEQYF; cdr3_nt: TGTGCCAGCAGCCTCCGGCTAGCGGGCTACTACGAGCAGTACTTC